The 4 T cell receptor beta chains in this list originate from one sample, sequenced in a study of T cells after yellow fever vaccination. TCRdb processed the 5' RACE reads anew with MiXCR; each CDR3 protein has one entry. The repertoire holds roughly 85,000 distinct CDR3 sequences, with 10% to 15% as singletons. Sequencing was performed on CD8+ T cells not binding an NS4B(214-222) dextramer, sorted from PBMCs, taken about 20 days after the first yellow fever vaccination. The receptors originated from a man aged 18 to 35 who received the YFV17D yellow fever vaccine.

The chain carries TRBV20-1 and TRBJ2-7; D tentatively fits TRBD1 or TRBD2 (5 bases each). CDR3 length: 12 amino acids. Germline V CDR1 and CDR2: DFQATT, SNEGSKA (reference sequence). For the CDR3, the DNA is TGCACCACCTGGGACCTAGCTCACGAGCAGTACGTC. This encodes CTTWDLAHEQYV.

This clonotype was observed many times. This sequence joins TRBV27 and TRBJ2-2; possibly TRBD2 for D (6 bases). V was trimmed by 8 bases and J by 3 bases, leaving 16 bases between them. This CDR3 comprises 15 residues. In germline, CDR1 is MNHEY, CDR2 SMNVEV (reference sequence). The DNA for the CDR3 is TGTGCCAGCCGACCTATCAGGGAGGACACCGGGGAGCTGTTTTTT. Amino acid sequence: CASRPIREDTGELFF.

V usage is TRBV5-5 and J usage is TRBJ2-1; possibly TRBD1 for D (7 bases). Per the germline V gene, CDR1 is SGHKS and CDR2 is YYEKEE (reference sequence). V shed 5 bases and J shed 2 bases, with 20 bases lying between them. The CDR3 covers 17 residues. DNA of the CDR3: TGTGCCAGCAGTCCACTGACAGGGAGGAGCGCCTACAATGAGCAGTTCTTC. This encodes CASSPLTGRSAYNEQFF.

Of note for this clonotype: At one end the junction does not follow the germline gene, possibly because of a read error. The chain combines TRBV12-3 or TRBV12-4 with TRBJ2-3; 13 bases map to TRBD2. The CDR3 runs to 17 residues. The CDR3 region has the DNA TGTGTCAGCAGCCCCGCCGGGACTAGCGGGGACACAGATACGCAGTATTTT. Protein product: CVSSPAGTSGDTDTQYF.